This is a list of T cell receptor beta chains from one sample in a study of CD8 T cells in Susac syndrome. MiXCR was run by TCRdb on the immunoSEQ multiplex PCR reads, yielding one entry per CDR3 protein. The data show about 120,000 distinct CDR3 sequences, 90% to 95% seen once. The sample was CD8+ T cells from PBMCs. The receptors derive from a human donor with Susac syndrome. The CDR3 runs from the conserved cysteine through the conserved F or W. D genes are given only for firm matches. Clone size appears in some rows only: once, few, many, or a class for an expanded clone.

TRBV7-2,-,-,TRBJ2-3,TGTGCCAGCAGCTTAAGGCCCCGAGGGGGGGGGCCAGATACGCAGTATTTT,CASSLRPRGGGPDTQYF
TRBV12-5,once,TRBD2,TRBJ2-3,TGTGCTAGTGGTCCTCGGGCTAGCGGGGGGCGGTCGATAGATACGCAGTATTTT,CASGPRASGGRSIDTQYF
TRBV11-2,-,-,TRBJ2-5,TGTGCCAGCAGCTTAGATCCCACTGAGACCCAGTACTTC,CASSLDPTETQYF
TRBV12-3/TRBV12-4,-,-,TRBJ1-2,TGTGCCAGCAGTTTACCGGCAGGTTGGGACTACACCTTC,CASSLPAGWDYTF
TRBV6-1,-,-,TRBJ2-5,TGTGCCAGCGGTGAAGGATCCGGGCAGTGGGAGACCCAGTACTTC,CASGEGSGQWETQYF
TRBV12-5,-,-,TRBJ2-1,TGTGCTAGTGGTTTGCGCGTCATGATGGGGGAGAACTACAATGAGCAGTTCTTC,CASGLRVMMGENYNEQFF
TRBV30,once,-,TRBJ2-7,TGTGCCTGGAGTGTGACAGGAGGACCCTACGAGCAGTACTTC,CAWSVTGGPYEQYF
TRBV30,-,-,TRBJ2-5,TGTGCCTGGAACTGGAGGGGGGTGGTGGAGACCCAGTACTTC,CAWNWRGVVETQYF
TRBV19,-,-,TRBJ1-2,TGTGCCAGTAGTCTCCCCGGGACCTCGGCTTACTATGGCTACACCTTC,CASSLPGTSAYYGYTF
TRBV30,-,-,TRBJ1-4,TGTGCCTGGAGTGTAGGCGCGGCAGGAGATGAAAAACTGTTTTTT,CAWSVGAAGDEKLFF
TRBV5-6,-,TRBD1,TRBJ2-1,TGTGCCAGCAGCTTGCAACAGGGGTCCTACAATGAGCAGTTCTTC,CASSLQQGSYNEQFF
TRBV6-6,-,-,TRBJ1-1,TGTGCCAGCAGGCGGGATGGCACTGAAGCTTTCTTT,CASRRDGTEAFF
TRBV5-6,-,-,TRBJ1-2,TGTGCCAGCACCTTGACAGTCCTCAATGGCTACACCTTC,CASTLTVLNGYTF
TRBV9,-,TRBD2,TRBJ2-5,TGTGCCAGCAGCCTCGGGGACTATTCAGAGACCCAGTACTTC,CASSLGDYSETQYF
TRBV5-1,-,TRBD2,TRBJ2-7,TGCGCCAGCAGCCCCCGGGAGGGTAGATACGAGCAGTACTTC,CASSPREGRYEQYF
TRBV30,-,-,TRBJ2-3,TGTGCCTGGAGTGAGATACTAGCTGGGTCGAGCACAGATACGCAGTATTTT,CAWSEILAGSSTDTQYF
TRBV5-6,-,-,TRBJ2-5,TGTGCCAGCAGCTGGGTCAGGGGCCGGGAGACCCAGTACTTC,CASSWVRGRETQYF
TRBV6-4,-,TRBD2,TRBJ2-6,TGTGCCAGCAGTGACTCGGGAGGGGATGGGGCCAACGTCCTGACTTTC,CASSDSGGDGANVLTF
TRBV12-3/TRBV12-4,-,-,TRBJ2-3,TGTGCCAGCAAAGGAGATACGCAGTATTTT,CASKGDTQYF
TRBV24-1,-,-,TRBJ2-1,TGTGCCACCAGTGATTTGGCAGGGTTGGATGAGCAGTTCTTC,CATSDLAGLDEQFF
TRBV30,-,-,TRBJ2-6,TGTGCCTGGAGTGTAAGGGCGGGGTCCCCGAGCTCTGGGGCCAACGTCCTGACTTTC,CAWSVRAGSPSSGANVLTF
TRBV15,-,-,TRBJ2-1,TGTGCCACCTCCTGGGGCCAGCAGAGCTACAATGAGCAGTTCTTC,CATSWGQQSYNEQFF
TRBV18,-,-,TRBJ1-3,TGTGCCAGCGCCGCCCCCGGCGAAGGGACTGGAAACACCATATATTTT,CASAAPGEGTGNTIYF
TRBV29-1,-,TRBD1,TRBJ2-2,TGCAGCGCAGACAGGGTTGGGGAGCTGTTTTTT,CSADRVGELFF
TRBV12-3/TRBV12-4,-,TRBD1,TRBJ2-7,TGTGCCAGCAGTTTAAGTACAGGGGGCAGAACCTACGAGCAGTACTTC,CASSLSTGGRTYEQYF
TRBV25-1,-,-,TRBJ2-3,TGTGCCAGCAGTGCCGCCACAGGGTACCCAGATACGCAGTATTTT,CASSAATGYPDTQYF
TRBV12-3/TRBV12-4,-,-,TRBJ1-5,TGTGCCAGCAGTGGGACACCGGAGTTTCCCCCCAATCAGCCCCAGCATTTT,CASSGTPEFPPNQPQHF
TRBV7-9,-,-,TRBJ2-7,TGTGCCAGCACCTTCTCGGGCGAGCAGTACTTC,CASTFSGEQYF
TRBV25-1,-,TRBD2,TRBJ2-7,TGTGCCAGCAGTGAAATAGGGGAGGGCTACGAGCAGTACTTC,CASSEIGEGYEQYF
TRBV5-6,-,-,TRBJ1-1,TGTGCCAGCAGCTTGTTTCCCAACCTGGGCGCTGAAGCTTTCTTT,CASSLFPNLGAEAFF
TRBV6-5,-,TRBD2,TRBJ2-5,TGTGCCAGCAGTTTAGCGGGAAAGGCGACCCAGTACTTC,CASSLAGKATQYF
TRBV20-1,-,-,TRBJ2-2,TGCAGTGCTAGGGAGGAGGAGACCGGGGAGCTGTTTTTT,CSAREEETGELFF
TRBV29-1,-,-,TRBJ2-7,TGCAGCGTTGGAGGCGGGACCGGGTACGAGCAGTACTTC,CSVGGGTGYEQYF
TRBV30,-,-,TRBJ1-2,TGTGCCTGGAGTTCCGGTGACGGCTACACCTTC,CAWSSGDGYTF
TRBV30,-,TRBD2,TRBJ2-4,TGTGCCTGGTACAGCGGGGGGCCCTGGTACTTC,CAWYSGGPWYF
TRBV27,-,TRBD1,TRBJ2-2,TGTGCCAGCAGTATGGGACAGGGCGCCGGGGAGCTGTTTTTT,CASSMGQGAGELFF
TRBV3-1,-,TRBD1,TRBJ2-3,TGTGCCAGCAGCCAAGATATGTTCTGGGACAGGGAAAGTTCCGACACAGATACGCAGTATTTT,CASSQDMFWDRESSDTDTQYF
TRBV2,-,TRBD1,TRBJ1-1,TGTGCCAGCGGAGGACAGGTGAACACTGAAGCTTTCTTT,CASGGQVNTEAFF
TRBV30,-,-,TRBJ2-1,TGTGCCTGGAGTGTCCGTGTGATCAACGGTGAGCAGTTCTTC,CAWSVRVINGEQFF
TRBV29-1,-,TRBD2,TRBJ2-1,TGCAGCGTTGAAGATCCCCTCGGGGGTAGCGGGAGGAAGGGTGAGCAGTTCTTC,CSVEDPLGGSGRKGEQFF
TRBV6-1,-,-,TRBJ2-1,TGTGCCAGCAGTGAACGGGGATCTATGGGGAATGAGCAGTTCTTC,CASSERGSMGNEQFF
TRBV10-3,-,-,TRBJ1-5,TGTGCCATCAGTGAGCGGGAGTCTCAGCCCCAGCATTTT,CAISERESQPQHF
TRBV28,-,-,TRBJ1-4,TGTGCCAGCAGTGAACAGGGAGTCGAGGAAAAACTGTTTTTT,CASSEQGVEEKLFF
TRBV7-9,-,-,TRBJ2-7,TGTGCCAGCAGCATAATCCTGACGGAGCAGTACTTC,CASSIILTEQYF
TRBV13,-,TRBD1,TRBJ2-5,TGTGCCAGCAGCTCGACGGACAGGGGATTAGAGACCCAGTACTTC,CASSSTDRGLETQYF
TRBV20-1,-,-,TRBJ2-7,TGCAGTGCTAGAGGGGCAGAGATCCCAAAAATCAGCTCCTACGAGCAGTACTTC,CSARGAEIPKISSYEQYF
TRBV6-5,-,-,TRBJ1-5,TGTGCCAGCAGCCTTTTCCAACCCCAGCATTTT,CASSLFQPQHF
TRBV7-3,-,-,TRBJ2-1,TGTGCCAGCAGCTTAACGAGCACCTCAGAGCAGTTCTTC,CASSLTSTSEQFF